This TCR beta chain came from a study of cytomegalovirus exposure and HLA in healthy donors. Germline CDR1 reads LNHDA; CDR2 reads SQIVND (reference sequence). Trimming stripped 2 bases from V and 5 bases from J, with 7 bases between. The CDR3 has 13 residues. Using immunoSEQ multiplex PCR, the repertoire was profiled, and TCRdb retains in-frame clones only, with some absent. The sample holds about 110,000 clones, 70% to 90% seen once. The V and J genes are TRBV19 and TRBJ2-1; D may be TRBD1 (5 bases). The source is a woman between 18 and 29 years old in good health and CMV-seronegative. The sample comprised PBMCs. In DNA, the CDR3 is TGTGCCAGTAGTATATTAGGGGACAATGAGCAGTTCTTC. Protein product: CASSILGDNEQFF.